This T cell receptor (beta chain) derives from a study of blood T cell repertoires in COVID-19. Study-level information: There were acute and convalescent COVID-19 samples, and they came from the United States, Italy and Spain.

Trimming cost V 3 bases and J 2 bases; bases outside gene matches: 7. The CDR3 has 15 amino acids. Germline V lookup: CDR1 LNHDA, CDR2 SQIVND (reference sequence). Original processing notes: How many nucleated cells were present was estimated from reference gene primer amplification. Produced via immunoSEQ multiplex PCR; TCRdb's table is partial and in-frame only. The D gene and trimming were derived from the DNA, and the V and J assignments and clone size from that table. The data contain approximately 150,000 clones, roughly 84% of them singletons. Sequenced sample: peripheral blood. The TCR comes from a man in his 70s with acute or convalescent COVID-19. The gene calls are TRBV19 and TRBJ2-7; 7 positions agree with TRBD1. CDR3 sequence reads: CASSILGDSAYEQYF. As DNA, the CDR3 is TGTGCCAGTAGTATCCTTGGGGACAGCGCCTACGAGCAGTACTTC.